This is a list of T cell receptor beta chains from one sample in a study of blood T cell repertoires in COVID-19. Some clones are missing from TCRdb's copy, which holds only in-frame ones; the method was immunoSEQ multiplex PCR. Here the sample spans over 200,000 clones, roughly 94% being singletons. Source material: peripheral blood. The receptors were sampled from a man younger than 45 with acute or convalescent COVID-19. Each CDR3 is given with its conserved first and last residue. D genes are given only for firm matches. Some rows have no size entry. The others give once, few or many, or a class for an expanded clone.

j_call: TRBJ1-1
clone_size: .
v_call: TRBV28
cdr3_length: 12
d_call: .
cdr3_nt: TGTGCCAGCAGCACCCGAGGGTTTGAAGCTTTCTTT
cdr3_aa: CASSTRGFEAFF

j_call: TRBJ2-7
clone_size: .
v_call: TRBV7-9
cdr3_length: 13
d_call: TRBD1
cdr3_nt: TGTGCCAGCAGCACCCAGGACAGGGAGGCGCAGTACTTC
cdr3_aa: CASSTQDREAQYF

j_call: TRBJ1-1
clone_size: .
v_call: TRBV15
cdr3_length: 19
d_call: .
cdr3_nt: TGTGCCACCAGCAGAGATGTTGGCAGGGCGGTCCGACTGAACACTGAAGCTTTCTTT
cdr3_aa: CATSRDVGRAVRLNTEAFF

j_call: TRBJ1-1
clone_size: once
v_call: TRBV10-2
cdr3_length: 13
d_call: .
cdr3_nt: TGCGCCAGCAACGCCAGGTGGGACACTGAAGCTTTCTTT
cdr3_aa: CASNARWDTEAFF

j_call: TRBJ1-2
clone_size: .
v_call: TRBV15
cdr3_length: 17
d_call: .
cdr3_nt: TGTGCCACCAGCAGAGATCGGGGATGGAAGAGGCTAAATGGCTACACCTTC
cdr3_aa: CATSRDRGWKRLNGYTF

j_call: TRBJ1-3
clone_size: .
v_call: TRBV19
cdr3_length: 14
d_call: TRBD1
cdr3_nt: TGTGCCAGTAGTGAGGGGGCAGGTGGAAACACCATATATTTT
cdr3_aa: CASSEGAGGNTIYF

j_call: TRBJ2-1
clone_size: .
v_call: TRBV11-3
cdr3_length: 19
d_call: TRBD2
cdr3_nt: TGTGCCAGCTTATTCCCCAGACTAGCGGGAGGGAGCTCCTACAATGAGCAGTTCTTC
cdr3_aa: CASLFPRLAGGSSYNEQFF

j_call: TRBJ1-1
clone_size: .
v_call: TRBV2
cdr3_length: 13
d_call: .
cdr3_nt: TGTGCCAGCAGCCTAGGCGAGAACACTGAAGCTTTCTTT
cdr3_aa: CASSLGENTEAFF

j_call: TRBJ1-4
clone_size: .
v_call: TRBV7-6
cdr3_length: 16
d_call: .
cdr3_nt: TGTGCCAGCAGCTTACGGAGTGGTACAACTAATGAAAAACTGTTTTTT
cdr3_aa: CASSLRSGTTNEKLFF

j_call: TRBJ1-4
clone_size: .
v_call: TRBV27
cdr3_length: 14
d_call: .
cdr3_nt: TGTGCCAGCAGTTTATGGGGCAGCAATGAAAAACTGTTTTTT
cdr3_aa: CASSLWGSNEKLFF

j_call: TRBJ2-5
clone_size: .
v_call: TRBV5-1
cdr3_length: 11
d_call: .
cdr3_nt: TGCGCCAGCAGTTCGCAAGAGACCCAGTACTTC
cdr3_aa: CASSSQETQYF

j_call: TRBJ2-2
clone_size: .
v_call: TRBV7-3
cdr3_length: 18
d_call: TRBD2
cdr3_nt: TGTGCCAGCAGCTTATATCGACTAGCGGGGCCGAACACCGGGGAGCTGTTTTTT
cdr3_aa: CASSLYRLAGPNTGELFF

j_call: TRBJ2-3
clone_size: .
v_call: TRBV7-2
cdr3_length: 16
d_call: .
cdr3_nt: TGTGCCAGCAGCTTACAGGGGTTGCCTGGCGCAGATACGCAGTATTTT
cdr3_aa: CASSLQGLPGADTQYF

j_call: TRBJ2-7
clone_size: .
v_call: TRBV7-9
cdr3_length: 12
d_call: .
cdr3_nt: TGTGCCAGCAGCTTTCGGGAAGACGAGCAGTACTTC
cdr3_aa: CASSFREDEQYF

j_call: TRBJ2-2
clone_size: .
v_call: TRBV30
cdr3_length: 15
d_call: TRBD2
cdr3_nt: TGTGCCTGGATTAGCGGGGGCCTGAACACCGGGGAGCTGTTTTTT
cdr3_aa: CAWISGGLNTGELFF

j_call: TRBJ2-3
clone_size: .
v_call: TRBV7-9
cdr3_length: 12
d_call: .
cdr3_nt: TGTGCCAGCAGCTCTAGCACAGATACGCAGTATTTT
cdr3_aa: CASSSSTDTQYF

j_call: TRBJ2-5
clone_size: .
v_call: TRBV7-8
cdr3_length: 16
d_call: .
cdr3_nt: TGTGCCAGCAGCTTAGCGGTTGGCAGGGCTGGAGAGACCCAGTACTTC
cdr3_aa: CASSLAVGRAGETQYF

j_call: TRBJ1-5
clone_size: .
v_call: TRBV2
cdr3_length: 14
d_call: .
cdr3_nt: TGTGCCAGCAGTGTCGCCCGGGAGGGTGGGCCCCAGCATTTT
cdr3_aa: CASSVAREGGPQHF

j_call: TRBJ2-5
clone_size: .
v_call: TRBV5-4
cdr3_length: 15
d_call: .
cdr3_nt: TGTGCCAGCAGCTTAGGGGGCGCGGGGAGAGAGACCCAGTACTTC
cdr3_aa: CASSLGGAGRETQYF

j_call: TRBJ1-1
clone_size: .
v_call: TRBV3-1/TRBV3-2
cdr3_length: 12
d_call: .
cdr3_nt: TGTGCCAGCAGCCGTACGGGGGCTGAAGCTTTCTTT
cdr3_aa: CASSRTGAEAFF

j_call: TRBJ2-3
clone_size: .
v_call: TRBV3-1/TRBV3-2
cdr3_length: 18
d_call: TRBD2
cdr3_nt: TGTGCCAGCAGCCAAGGGCGTTTGGGCGGGAGGGCCGGAGATACGCAGTATTTT
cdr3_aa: CASSQGRLGGRAGDTQYF

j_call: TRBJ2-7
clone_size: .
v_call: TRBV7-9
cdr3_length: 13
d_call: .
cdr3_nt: TGTGCCAGCAGCTTGGTAGGGTCCTCTCGGGGGTACTTC
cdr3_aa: CASSLVGSSRGYF

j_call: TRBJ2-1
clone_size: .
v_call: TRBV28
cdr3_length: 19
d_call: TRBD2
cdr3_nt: TGTGCCAGCAGTCCCCGCGGGACCCCAGGCACGGGGGGTTACAATGAGCAGTTCTTC
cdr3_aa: CASSPRGTPGTGGYNEQFF

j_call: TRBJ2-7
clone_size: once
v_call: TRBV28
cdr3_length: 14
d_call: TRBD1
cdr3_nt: TGTGCCAGCAACATAAGACAGGGGTCTAAGGAGCAGTACTTC
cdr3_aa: CASNIRQGSKEQYF

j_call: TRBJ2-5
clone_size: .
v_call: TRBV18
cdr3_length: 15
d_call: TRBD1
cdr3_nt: TGTGCCAGCTCACCACCGGGGGACAGGGGGGAGACCCAGTACTTC
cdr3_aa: CASSPPGDRGETQYF

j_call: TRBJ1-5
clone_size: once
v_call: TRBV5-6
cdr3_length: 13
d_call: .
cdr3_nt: TGTGCCAGCAGCCTCAACAACAATCAGCCCCAGCATTTT
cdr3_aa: CASSLNNNQPQHF

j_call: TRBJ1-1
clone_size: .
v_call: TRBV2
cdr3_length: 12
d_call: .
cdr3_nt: TGTGCCAGAGCCTTGTTGAACACTGAAGCTTTCTTT
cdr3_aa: CARALLNTEAFF

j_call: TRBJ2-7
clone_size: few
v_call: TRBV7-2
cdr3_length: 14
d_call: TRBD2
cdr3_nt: TGTGCCAGCACCGGGGGCGGGAGGGCCTACGAGCAGTACTTC
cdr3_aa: CASTGGGRAYEQYF

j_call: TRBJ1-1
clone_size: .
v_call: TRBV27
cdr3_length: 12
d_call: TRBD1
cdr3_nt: TGTGCCAGCAGGACAGGGGCCACTGAAGCTTTCTTT
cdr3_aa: CASRTGATEAFF

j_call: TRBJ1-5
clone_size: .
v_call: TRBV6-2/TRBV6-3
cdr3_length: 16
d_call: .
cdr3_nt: TGTGCCAGCAGTTACCCCCGAGGAACTGGGTTTCAGCCCCAGCATTTT
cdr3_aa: CASSYPRGTGFQPQHF

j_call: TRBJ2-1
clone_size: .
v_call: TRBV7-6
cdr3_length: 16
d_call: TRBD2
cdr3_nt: TGTGCCAGCAGCTTAGTTGGGACTAGCGGGGTCAATGAGCAGTTCTTC
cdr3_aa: CASSLVGTSGVNEQFF

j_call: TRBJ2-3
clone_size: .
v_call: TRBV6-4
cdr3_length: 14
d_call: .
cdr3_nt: TGTGCCAGCAGTGACTCGTGGGGGGCAGATACGCAGTATTTT
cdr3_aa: CASSDSWGADTQYF

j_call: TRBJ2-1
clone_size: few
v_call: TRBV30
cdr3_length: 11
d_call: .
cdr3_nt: TGTGCCTGGACGGCCTACAATGAGCAGTTCTTC
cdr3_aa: CAWTAYNEQFF

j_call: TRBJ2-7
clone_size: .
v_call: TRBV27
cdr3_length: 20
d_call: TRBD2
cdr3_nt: TGTGCCAGCAGTATACAAGGGACTAGCGGGAGTACGACTAGCTCCTACGAGCAGTACTTC
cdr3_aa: CASSIQGTSGSTTSSYEQYF

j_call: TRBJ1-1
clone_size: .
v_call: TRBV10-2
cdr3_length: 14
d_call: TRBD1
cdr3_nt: TGCGCCAGCAGGGAAACAGGGGTGAACACTGAAGCTTTCTTT
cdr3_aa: CASRETGVNTEAFF

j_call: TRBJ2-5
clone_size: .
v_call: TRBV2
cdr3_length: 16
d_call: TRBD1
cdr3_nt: TGTGCCAGCGTTAGGGGGCAGGGTGGTAGAAAAGAGACCCAGTACTTC
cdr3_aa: CASVRGQGGRKETQYF

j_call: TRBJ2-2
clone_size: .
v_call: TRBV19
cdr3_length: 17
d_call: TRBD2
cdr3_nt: TGTGCCAGTAGTAGGGGACTAGCGGGAGTGAACACCGGGGAGCTGTTTTTT
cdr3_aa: CASSRGLAGVNTGELFF

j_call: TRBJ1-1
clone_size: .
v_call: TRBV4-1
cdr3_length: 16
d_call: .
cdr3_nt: TGCGCCAGCAGCCAAGATAGCGTGGTGATGAACACTGAAGCTTTCTTT
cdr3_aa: CASSQDSVVMNTEAFF

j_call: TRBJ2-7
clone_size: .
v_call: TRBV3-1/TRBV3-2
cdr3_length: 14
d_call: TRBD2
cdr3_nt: TGTGCCAGCAGCTCACTAGCGGGAGTATACGAGCAGTACTTC
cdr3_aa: CASSSLAGVYEQYF

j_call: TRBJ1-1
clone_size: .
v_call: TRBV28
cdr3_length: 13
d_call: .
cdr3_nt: TGTGCCAGTATAGATAGGAGGGACACTGAAGCTTTCTTT
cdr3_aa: CASIDRRDTEAFF

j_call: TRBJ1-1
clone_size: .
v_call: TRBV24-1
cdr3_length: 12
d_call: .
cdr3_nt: TGTGCCACCAGCCAGGGTCGGACTGAAGCTTTCTTT
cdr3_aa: CATSQGRTEAFF

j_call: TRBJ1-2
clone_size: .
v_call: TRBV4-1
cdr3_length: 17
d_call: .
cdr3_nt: TGCGCCAGCAGCCAAGATCGTTTGCCGCAGTCGATCTATGGCTACACCTTC
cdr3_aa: CASSQDRLPQSIYGYTF

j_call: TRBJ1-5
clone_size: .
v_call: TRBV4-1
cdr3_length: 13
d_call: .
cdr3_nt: TGCGCCAGCAGCCAAGTGACGGGGCAGCCCCAGCATTTT
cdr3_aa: CASSQVTGQPQHF

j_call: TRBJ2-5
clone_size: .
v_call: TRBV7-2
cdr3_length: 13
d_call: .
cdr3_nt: TGTGCCAGCAGCTTTAGAATACAAGAGACCCAGTACTTC
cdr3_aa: CASSFRIQETQYF

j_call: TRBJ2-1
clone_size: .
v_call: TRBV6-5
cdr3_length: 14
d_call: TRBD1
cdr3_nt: TGTGCCAGCAGGGCAGGGGGCCACTGGAATGAGCAGTTCTTC
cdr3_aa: CASRAGGHWNEQFF

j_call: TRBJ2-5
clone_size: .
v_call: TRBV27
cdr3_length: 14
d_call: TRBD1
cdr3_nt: TGTGCCAGCAGTGTCACAGGGACAGAAGAGACCCAGTACTTC
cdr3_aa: CASSVTGTEETQYF

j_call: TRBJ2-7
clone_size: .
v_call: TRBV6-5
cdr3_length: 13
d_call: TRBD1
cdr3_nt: TGTGCCAGCAGTATGGGACAGGTCTACGAGCAGTACTTC
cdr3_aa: CASSMGQVYEQYF

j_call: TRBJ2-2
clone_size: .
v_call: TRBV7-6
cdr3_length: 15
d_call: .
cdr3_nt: TGTGCCAGCCAGGGGCTGGGGGCCAGGGCCGGGGAGCTGTTTTTT
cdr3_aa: CASQGLGARAGELFF

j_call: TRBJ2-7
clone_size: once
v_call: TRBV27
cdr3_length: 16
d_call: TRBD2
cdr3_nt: TGTGCCAGCAGGCAGGCGACTAGCGGAAGCTCCTACGAGCAGTACTTC
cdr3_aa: CASRQATSGSSYEQYF

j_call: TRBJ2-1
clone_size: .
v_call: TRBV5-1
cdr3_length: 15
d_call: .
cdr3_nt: TGCGCCAGCAGCTTGCTTTGGTCATCGGCGGGTGAGCAGTTCTTC
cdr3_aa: CASSLLWSSAGEQFF